This TCR beta chain derives from a study of shared clonotypes between healthy human individuals. Profiled with immunoSEQ multiplex PCR; TCRdb holds only in-frame clones, not every one. The sample consists of 490,000 or so clones, approximately 80% of them appearing once. This clone was counted a few times. With V trimmed by 5 bases and J by 2 bases, 2 bases remained unmatched. CDR3 length: 12 residues. Germline V CDR1 and CDR2: SQVTM, ANQGSEA. The sequenced sample was PBMCs. The TCR comes from a woman aged 40 to 50 in good health. Some clones in this sample may be carry-over from other donors' samples. The chain links TRBV29-1 to TRBJ1-2; 7 positions match TRBD1. CDR3 region: CSVWTGNYGYTF. The CDR3 coding sequence is TGCAGCGTTTGGACAGGAAACTATGGCTACACCTTC. Full variable domain (remainder filled in from reference TRBV29-1 and TRBJ1-2): SAVISQKPSRDICQRGTSLTIQCQVDSQVTMMFWYRQQPGQSLTLIATANQGSEATYESGFVIDKFPISRPNLTFSTLTVSNMSPEDSSIYLCSVWTGNYGYTFGSGTRLTVV.